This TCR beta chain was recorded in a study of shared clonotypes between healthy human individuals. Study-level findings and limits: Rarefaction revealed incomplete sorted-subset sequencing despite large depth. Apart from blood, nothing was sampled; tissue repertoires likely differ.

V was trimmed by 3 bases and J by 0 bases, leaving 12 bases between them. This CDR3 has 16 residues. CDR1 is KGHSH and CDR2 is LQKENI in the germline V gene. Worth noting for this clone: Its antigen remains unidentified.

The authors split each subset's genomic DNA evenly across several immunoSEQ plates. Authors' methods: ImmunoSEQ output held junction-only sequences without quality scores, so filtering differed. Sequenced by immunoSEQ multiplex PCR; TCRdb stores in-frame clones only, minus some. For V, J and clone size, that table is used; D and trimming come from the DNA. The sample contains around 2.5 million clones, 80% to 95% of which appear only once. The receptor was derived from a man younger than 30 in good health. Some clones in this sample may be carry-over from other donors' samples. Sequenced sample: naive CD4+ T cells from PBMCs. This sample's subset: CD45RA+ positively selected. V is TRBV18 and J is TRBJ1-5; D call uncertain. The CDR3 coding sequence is TGTGCCAGCTCACCGCAGCCCCCTTATAGCAATCAGCCCCAGCATTTT. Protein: CASSPQPPYSNQPQHF.